There are a few counts of the clone carrying this T cell receptor beta chain. Its target is not known. These data belong to a study of T cells in Graves' hyperthyroidism and ophthalmopathy. Amplified regions were TCR beta CDR3 sequences from RNA transcripts. Carried out on the TCR CDR3, a first-round RT-PCR used the HTBI primer set. TCRdb re-called the multiplex PCR reads with MiXCR, one entry per CDR3 protein. The sample yields more than 300,000 distinct CDR3 sequences, 11% to 15% seen once. The study's findings and limits: The blood repertoire included most of the expanded thyroid clonotypes above 0.001.

CDR1 is LGHDT, CDR2 YNNKEL, per germline (reference sequence). The V gene lost 0 bases and the J gene lost 4 bases, with 7 bases spanning the gap. CDR3 size: 13 residues. This chain uses TRBV3-1 with TRBJ2-7; D possibly corresponds to TRBD1 (5 bases). The material sequenced was blood. The receptor was isolated from a woman in her 30s with Graves' hyperthyroidism. The CDR3 spells CASSQDGAYEQYF. The CDR3 DNA reads as TGTGCCAGCAGCCAAGATGGGGCTTACGAGCAGTACTTC.